What follows is one TCR beta chain and its context. V gave up 5 bases and J gave up 0 bases, with 7 bases separating them. CDR1 and CDR2 (germline): SNHLY, FYNNEI. This CDR3 has 13 amino acids. Only in-frame clones appear in the TCRdb table, and some are missing; sequencing was by immunoSEQ multiplex PCR. There are more than 150,000 clones in the sample; 80% to 90% occur only once, and about 12% lies in the top ten. The age range of participants was about 18 to 100 years, with residence in about two dozen US areas. This sample is drawn from a study of blood T cell repertoires in COVID-19. Study at large: In each case, the material was cDNA or gDNA derived from T cells, B-cell-depleted T cells, or PBMCs.

The sequencing input was PBMCs or T cells enriched from blood (not recorded which). This sequence was found in a man between 35 and 55 years old who had recovered from COVID-19. V and J are TRBV2 and TRBJ1-1; perhaps TRBD1 as D (5 bases). CDR3 nucleotides: TGTGCCAGCAGTTTACAGGTGAACACTGAAGCTTTCTTT. Translation gives CASSLQVNTEAFF.